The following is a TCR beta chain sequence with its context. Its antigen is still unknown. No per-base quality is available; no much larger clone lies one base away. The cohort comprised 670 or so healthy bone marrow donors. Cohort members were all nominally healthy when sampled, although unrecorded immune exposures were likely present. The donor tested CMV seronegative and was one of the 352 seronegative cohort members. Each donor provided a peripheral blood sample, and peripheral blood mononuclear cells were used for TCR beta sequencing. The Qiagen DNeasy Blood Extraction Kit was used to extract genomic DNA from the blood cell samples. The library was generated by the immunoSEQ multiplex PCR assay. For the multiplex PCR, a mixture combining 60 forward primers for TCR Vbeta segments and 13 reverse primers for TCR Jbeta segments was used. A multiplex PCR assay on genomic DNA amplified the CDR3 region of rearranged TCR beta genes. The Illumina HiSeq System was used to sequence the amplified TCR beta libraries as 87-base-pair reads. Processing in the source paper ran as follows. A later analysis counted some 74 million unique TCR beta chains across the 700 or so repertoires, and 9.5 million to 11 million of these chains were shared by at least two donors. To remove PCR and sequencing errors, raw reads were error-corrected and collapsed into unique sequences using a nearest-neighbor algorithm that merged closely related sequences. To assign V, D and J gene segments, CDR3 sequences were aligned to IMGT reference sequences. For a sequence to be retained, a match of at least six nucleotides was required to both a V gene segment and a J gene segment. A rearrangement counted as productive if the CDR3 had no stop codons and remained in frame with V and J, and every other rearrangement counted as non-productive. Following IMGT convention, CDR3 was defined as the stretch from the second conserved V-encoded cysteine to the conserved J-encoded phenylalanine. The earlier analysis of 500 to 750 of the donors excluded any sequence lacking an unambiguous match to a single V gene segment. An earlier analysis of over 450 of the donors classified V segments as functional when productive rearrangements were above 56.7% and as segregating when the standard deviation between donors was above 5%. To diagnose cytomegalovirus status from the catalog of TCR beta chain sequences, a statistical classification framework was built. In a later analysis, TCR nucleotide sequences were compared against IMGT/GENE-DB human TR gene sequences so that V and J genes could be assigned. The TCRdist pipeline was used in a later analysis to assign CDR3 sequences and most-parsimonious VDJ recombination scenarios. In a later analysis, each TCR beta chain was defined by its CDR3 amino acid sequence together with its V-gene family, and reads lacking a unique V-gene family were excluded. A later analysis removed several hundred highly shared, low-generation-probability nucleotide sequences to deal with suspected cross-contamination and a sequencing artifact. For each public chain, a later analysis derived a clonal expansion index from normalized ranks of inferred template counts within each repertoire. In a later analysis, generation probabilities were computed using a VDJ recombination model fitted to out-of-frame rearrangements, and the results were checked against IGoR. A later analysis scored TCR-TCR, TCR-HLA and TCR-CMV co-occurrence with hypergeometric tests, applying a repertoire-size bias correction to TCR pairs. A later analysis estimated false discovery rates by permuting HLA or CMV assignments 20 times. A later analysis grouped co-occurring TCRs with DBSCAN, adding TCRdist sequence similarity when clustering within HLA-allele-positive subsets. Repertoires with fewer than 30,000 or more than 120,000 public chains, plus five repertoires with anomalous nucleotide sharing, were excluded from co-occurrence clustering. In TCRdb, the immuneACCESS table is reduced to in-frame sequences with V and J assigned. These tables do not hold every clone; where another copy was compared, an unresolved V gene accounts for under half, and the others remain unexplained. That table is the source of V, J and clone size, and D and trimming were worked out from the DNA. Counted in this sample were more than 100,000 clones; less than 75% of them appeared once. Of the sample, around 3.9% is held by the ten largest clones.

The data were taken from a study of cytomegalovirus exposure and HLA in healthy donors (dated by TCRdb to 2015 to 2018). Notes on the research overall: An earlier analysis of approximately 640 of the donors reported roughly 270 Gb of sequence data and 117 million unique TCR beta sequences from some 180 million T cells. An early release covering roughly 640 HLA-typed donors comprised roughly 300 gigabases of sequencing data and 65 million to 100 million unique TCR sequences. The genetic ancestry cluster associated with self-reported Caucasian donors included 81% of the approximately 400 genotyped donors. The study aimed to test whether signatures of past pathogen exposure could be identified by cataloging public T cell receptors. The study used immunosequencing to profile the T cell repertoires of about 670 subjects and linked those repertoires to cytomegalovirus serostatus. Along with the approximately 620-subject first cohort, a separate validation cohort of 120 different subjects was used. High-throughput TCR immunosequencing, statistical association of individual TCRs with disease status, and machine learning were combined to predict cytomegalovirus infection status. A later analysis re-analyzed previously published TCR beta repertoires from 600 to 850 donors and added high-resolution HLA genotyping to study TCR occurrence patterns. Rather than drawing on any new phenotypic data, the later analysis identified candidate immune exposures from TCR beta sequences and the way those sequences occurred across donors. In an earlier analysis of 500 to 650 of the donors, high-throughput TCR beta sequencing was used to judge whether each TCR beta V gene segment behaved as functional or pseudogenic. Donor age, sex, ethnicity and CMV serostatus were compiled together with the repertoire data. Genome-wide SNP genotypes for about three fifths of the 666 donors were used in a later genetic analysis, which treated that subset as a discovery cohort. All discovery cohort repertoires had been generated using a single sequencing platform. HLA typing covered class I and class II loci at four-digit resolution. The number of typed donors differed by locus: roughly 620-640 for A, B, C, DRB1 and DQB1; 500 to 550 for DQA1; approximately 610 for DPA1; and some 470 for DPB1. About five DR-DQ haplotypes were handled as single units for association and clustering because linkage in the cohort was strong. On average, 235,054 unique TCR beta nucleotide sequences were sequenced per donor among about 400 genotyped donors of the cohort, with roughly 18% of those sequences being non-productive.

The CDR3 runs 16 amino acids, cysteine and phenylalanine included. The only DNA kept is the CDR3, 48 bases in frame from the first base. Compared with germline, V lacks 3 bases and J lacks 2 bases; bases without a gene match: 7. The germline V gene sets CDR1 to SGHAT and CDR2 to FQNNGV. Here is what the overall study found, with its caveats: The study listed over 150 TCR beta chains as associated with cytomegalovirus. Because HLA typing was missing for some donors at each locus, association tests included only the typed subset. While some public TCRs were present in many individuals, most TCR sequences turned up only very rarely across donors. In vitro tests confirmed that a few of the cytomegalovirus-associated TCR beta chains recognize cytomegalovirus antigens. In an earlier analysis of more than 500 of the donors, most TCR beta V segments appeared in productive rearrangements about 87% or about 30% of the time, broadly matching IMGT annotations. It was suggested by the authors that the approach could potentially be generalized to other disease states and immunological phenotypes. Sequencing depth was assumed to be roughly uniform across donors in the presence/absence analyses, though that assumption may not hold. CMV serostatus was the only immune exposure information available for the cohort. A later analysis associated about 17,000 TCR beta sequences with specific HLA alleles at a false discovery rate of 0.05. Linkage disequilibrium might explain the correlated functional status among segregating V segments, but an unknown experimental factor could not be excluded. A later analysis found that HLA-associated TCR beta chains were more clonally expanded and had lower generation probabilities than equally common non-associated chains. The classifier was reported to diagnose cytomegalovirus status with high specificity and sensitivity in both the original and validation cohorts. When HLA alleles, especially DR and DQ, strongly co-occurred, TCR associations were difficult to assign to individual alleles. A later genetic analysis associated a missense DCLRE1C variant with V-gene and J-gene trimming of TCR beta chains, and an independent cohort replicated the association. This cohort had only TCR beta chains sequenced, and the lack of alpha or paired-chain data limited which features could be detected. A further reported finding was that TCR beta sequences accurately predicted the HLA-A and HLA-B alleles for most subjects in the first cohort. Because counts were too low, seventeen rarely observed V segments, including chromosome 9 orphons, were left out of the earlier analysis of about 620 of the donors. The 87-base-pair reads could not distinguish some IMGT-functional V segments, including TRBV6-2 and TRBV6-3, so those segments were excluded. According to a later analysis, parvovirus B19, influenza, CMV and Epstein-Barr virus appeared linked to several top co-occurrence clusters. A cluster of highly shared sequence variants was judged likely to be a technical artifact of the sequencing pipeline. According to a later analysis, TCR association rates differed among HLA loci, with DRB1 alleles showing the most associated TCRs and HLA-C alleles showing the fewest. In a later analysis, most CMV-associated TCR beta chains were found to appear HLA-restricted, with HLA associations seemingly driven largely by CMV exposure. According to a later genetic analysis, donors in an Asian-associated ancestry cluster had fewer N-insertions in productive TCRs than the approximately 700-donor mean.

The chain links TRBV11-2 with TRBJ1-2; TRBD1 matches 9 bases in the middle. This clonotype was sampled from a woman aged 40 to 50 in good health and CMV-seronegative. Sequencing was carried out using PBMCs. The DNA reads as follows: TGTGCCAGCAGCTTGGGGGGGGGACAGGGCAACTATGGCTACACCTTC. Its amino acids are CASSLGGGQGNYGYTF.